This TCR beta chain stems from a study of T cells in Graves' hyperthyroidism and ophthalmopathy. The CDR3 regions of TCR beta were amplified from RNA transcripts. HTBI primers were the set used in a first-round RT-PCR of the TCR CDR3. TCRdb re-analysed the multiplex PCR reads in MiXCR, keeping a single row per CDR3 protein. The profile shows over 300,000 distinct CDR3 sequences, about 15% of them singletons. Germline V gene lookup returns CDR1 SGHAT and CDR2 FQNNGV. With V trimmed by 7 bases and J by 5 bases, 9 bases remained unmatched. CDR3 length: 14 amino acids. This sequence was found in a woman aged 55-70 years with Graves' hyperthyroidism. The sequencing sample was made of blood. This chain links TRBV11-2 with TRBJ2-3; 7 bases match TRBD2. The CDR3 reads CASIQSGGVDTQYF. In DNA, the CDR3 is TGTGCCAGCATCCAGTCGGGGGGAGTAGATACGCAGTATTTT.